This passage covers 17 T cell receptor beta chains from one sample sequenced in a study of Graves' ophthalmopathy and Graves' hyperthyroidism. Investigators amplified TCR beta CDR3 regions from RNA transcripts. RT-PCR was first run with HTBI primers, then multiplex PCR in a second round. TCRdb reprocessed the multiplex PCR reads with MiXCR, giving one entry per CDR3 protein. This table holds 340,000 or so distinct CDR3 sequences, about 17% found once. The source material was peripheral blood. The receptor set was obtained from an adult man with Graves' ophthalmopathy.

This clonotype was counted ten times or more. V and J are TRBV5-1 and TRBJ2-7; D may match TRBD1 or TRBD2 (5 bases each). CDR1 is SGHRS, CDR2 YFSETQ, per germline. The CDR3 consists of 15 residues. V gave up 1 base and J gave up 0 bases, with 11 bases separating them. CDR3 amino acids: CASSLWDGSSYEQYF. CDR3 DNA sequence: TGCGCCAGCAGCTTGTGGGACGGCAGCTCCTACGAGCAGTACTTC.

This clonotype was found many times. The chain uses TRBV2 and TRBJ1-5; no clear D. Germline-derived CDR1 and CDR2 are SNHLY and FYNNEI. The CDR3 consists of 16 residues. V gave up 3 bases and J gave up 4 bases, with 16 bases separating them. The CDR3 sequence: CASSEDWTGGNQPQHF. In DNA, the CDR3 is TGTGCCAGCAGTGAGGATTGGACGGGAGGGAATCAGCCCCAGCATTTT. The entire variable domain, with the rest obtained from reference TRBV2 and TRBJ1-5, is as follows: EPEVTQTPSHQVTQMGQEVILRCVPISNHLYFYWYRQILGQKVEFLVSFYNNEISEKSEIFDDQFSVERPDGSNFTLKIRSTKLEDSAMYFCASSEDWTGGNQPQHFGDGTRLSIL.

This clonotype occurred a few times. J is TRBJ1-1 and V is TRBV12-3 or TRBV12-4; TRBD1 matches 7 bases. V lost 8 bases, J lost 4 bases, and 13 bases stayed unmatched. The length of the CDR3 is 15 residues. CDR3 nucleotide sequence: TGTGCCAGCCGAGCTTTTAGACAGGGAATCACTGAAGCTTTCTTT. This gives the protein CASRAFRQGITEAFF.

This clonotype was picked up many times. This chain connects TRBV6-5 to TRBJ1-1, with 7 bases identical to TRBD1. This CDR3 has 15 residues. Losses at the gene ends were 6 bases for V and 6 bases for J; bases not matched to a gene: 13. CDR1 and CDR2 from the germline V gene are MNHEY and SVGAGI. Here the CDR3 DNA reads TGTGCCAGCAGCTCCGCCACAGGGGTAGGGGCTGAAGCTTTCTTT. Amino acids: CASSSATGVGAEAFF.

On this clonotype: A much larger clone is a single base away; this may be a read error. J is TRBJ1-6 and V is TRBV20-1, with D perhaps matching TRBD1 (5 bases). The CDR3 covers 14 residues. In germline, CDR1 is DFQATT, CDR2 SNEGSKA (reference sequence). V lost 1 base and J lost 11, with 15 bases in between. DNA for the CDR3: TGCAGTGCTAGAGTCGGCACAAGGGGTCCACCCCTCCACTTT. Translating it yields CSARVGTRGPPLHF.

This clonotype has ten or more counts. The chain joins TRBV6-2 or TRBV6-3 to TRBJ2-5; 9 positions agree with TRBD1. CDR3 length equals 15 residues. Germline V gives CDR1 MNHEY, CDR2 SVGEGT. Trimming at V came to 6 bases and at J to 2 bases, leaving 7 bases not matched to a gene. The CDR3, as DNA: TGTGCCAGCAGGACGGACAGGGGAGGACAAGAGACCCAGTACTTC. Protein sequence: CASRTDRGGQETQYF.

This clonotype has only one observation. The rearrangement joins TRBV6-1 to TRBJ1-2; maybe TRBD1 (5 bases). Germline assignment: CDR1 MNHNS and CDR2 SASEGT. The CDR3 extends over 17 amino acids. V was cut by 8 bases and J by 4 bases, with 26 bases left in between. The DNA for the CDR3 is TGTGCCAGCGAAACCATCGGACACCGGAATTACGTCTATGGCTACACCTTC. Protein: CASETIGHRNYVYGYTF.

This clonotype was counted many times. The V gene is TRBV7-3, the J gene TRBJ2-2; D remains ambiguous. V was shortened by 2 bases and J by 6 bases, with 13 bases between the two germline ends. Germline V CDR1 and CDR2: SGHTA, FQGTGA. The CDR3 consists of 15 residues. CDR3 nucleotide sequence: TGTGCCAGCAGCTTACGTGGCGGTCAGGCCGGGGAGCTGTTTTTT. Its translation is CASSLRGGQAGELFF.

V gene TRBV29-1 combines with J gene TRBJ1-1; D is unresolved. Germline V gene data show CDR1 as SQVTM and CDR2 as ANQGSEA. V was trimmed by 7 bases and J by 1 base, leaving 10 bases between them. The CDR3 runs to 12 residues. The CDR3 sequence: CSAGLENTEAFF. The CDR3 nucleotides read TGCAGCGCGGGGTTGGAGAACACTGAAGCTTTCTTT. Together with reference TRBV29-1 and TRBJ1-1, the CDR3 gives the full variable domain: SAVISQKPSRDICQRGTSLTIQCQVDSQVTMMFWYRQQPGQSLTLIATANQGSEATYESGFVIDKFPISRPNLTFSTLTVSNMSPEDSSIYLCSAGLENTEAFFGQGTRLTVV.

This clonotype appeared many times. The chain carries TRBV6-5 and TRBJ2-7; 9 bases match TRBD1. Trimming at V came to 4 bases and at J to 7 bases, leaving 17 bases not matched to a gene. The CDR3 is 17 residues long. Germline-derived CDR1 and CDR2 are MNHEY and SVGAGI. This CDR3 reads CASSWGVGTGSVGEQYF. The CDR3 region has the DNA TGTGCCAGCAGTTGGGGAGTCGGGACAGGGTCCGTCGGAGAGCAGTACTTC.

There are many counts of this clonotype. V gene TRBV29-1 combines with J gene TRBJ1-2; 8 bases match TRBD1. Per germline, CDR1 SQVTM and CDR2 ANQGSEA. Trimming at V came to 6 bases and at J to 10 bases, leaving 13 bases not matched to a gene. The CDR3 contains 13 residues. CDR3 bases: TGCAGCGTGGGGCGCCGAGACAGGGGCGACTACACCTTC. Amino acid sequence: CSVGRRDRGDYTF.

This clonotype was counted many times. This chain links TRBV24-1 with TRBJ2-5, with D perhaps assigned TRBD1 or TRBD2 (6 bases each). The CDR3 extends over 13 amino acids. Germline assignment: CDR1 KGHDR and CDR2 SFDVKD. Between the trimmed V and J ends, which lost 3 bases and 5 bases, there was a span of 9 bases. As DNA, the CDR3 is TGTGCCACCAGTGATGGGGGGCGGGAGACCCAGTACTTC. Translated, it gives CATSDGGRETQYF.

This clonotype has a count of ten or more. The chain joins TRBV7-9 to TRBJ2-1; D might be TRBD1 or TRBD2, each matching 5 bases. The CDR3 spans 15 residues. Between the trimmed V and J ends, which lost 4 bases and 5 bases, there was a span of 15 bases. Germline V gene lookup returns CDR1 SEHNR and CDR2 FQNEAQ (reference sequence). CDR3 region: CASSSGPPRNNEQFF. The CDR3 DNA reads as TGTGCCAGCAGCTCGGGACCCCCCCGGAACAATGAGCAGTTCTTC.

The chain uses TRBV6-1 and TRBJ2-5; 8 nucleotides agree with TRBD2. After removal of 6 bases from V and 4 bases from J, the junction contained 13 bases not matched to a gene. Germline V gene data show CDR1 as MNHNS and CDR2 as SASEGT. This CDR3 is built from 16 residues. In DNA, the CDR3 is TGTGCCAGCAGAGAACCGGGGACTAGTCCCGGAGAGACCCAGTACTTC. This gives the protein CASREPGTSPGETQYF.

The chain is built from TRBV6-1 and TRBJ2-7, with unresolved D. Germline values: CDR1 MNHNS, CDR2 SASEGT. Trimming removed 8 bases at V and 6 bases at J, with 14 bases between. There are 12 residues in the CDR3. The chain's CDR3 is CASFSTWVEQYF. The CDR3 DNA reads TGTGCCAGCTTCTCGACGTGGGTCGAGCAGTACTTC.

This clonotype occurred many times. The genes are TRBV28 and TRBJ2-5, with D perhaps matching TRBD1 (6 bases). The length of the CDR3 is 15 residues. The V and J ends lost 2 bases and 3 bases respectively, with 13 bases between them. From germline, CDR1 is MDHEN and CDR2 SYDVKM. CDR3 loop: CASSLAPDRKETQYF. The CDR3 DNA sequence: TGTGCCAGCAGTTTAGCCCCCGACAGGAAAGAGACCCAGTACTTC.

This clonotype was counted at least ten times. The CDR3 nucleotides read TGTGCCAGCACCCCAAACAGGGATTCCTTCTCCTACGAGCAGTACTTC. Translating it yields CASTPNRDSFSYEQYF. The chain has TRBV6-6 and TRBJ2-7; possibly TRBD1 for D (6 bases). V lost 7 bases to trimming and J lost 0 bases, with 19 bases between them. Germline CDR1 is MNHNY and CDR2 is SVGAGI (reference sequence). The CDR3 spans 16 residues.